Below are 3 T cell receptor beta chains sequenced from a single sample in a study of regulatory T cells in long-lasting Graves disease. To make TCR beta libraries, researchers used iRepertoire HTBI primers and Arm-PCR of CDR3 regions. TCRdb independently ran MiXCR on the multiplex PCR reads; one entry per CDR3 protein. The sample contains roughly 360,000 distinct CDR3 sequences, 12% of which appear only once. Indicated time point: newly diagnosed GD, antithyroid drugs for less than 3 months. The TCR library was prepared using RNA isolated from PBMCs. The same data also went into a second study, on T cells in Graves' hyperthyroidism and ophthalmopathy.

Sample: peripheral blood mononuclear cells (PBMCs), taken at new diagnosis, from a patient treated with antithyroid drugs. These receptor sequences come from a woman younger than 35 with Graves disease.

The chain employs TRBV5-1 and TRBJ2-1, with 11 bases lining up with TRBD1. Looked up from germline, CDR1 is SGHRS and CDR2 is YFSETQ. The CDR3 spans 16 residues. V was pared by 6 bases and J by 5 bases, with 10 bases of the junction left unmatched. DNA of the CDR3: TGCGCCAGCACCGGACAGGGGGCATACGAGCACAATGAGCAGTTCTTC. It translates to CASTGQGAYEHNEQFF.

A note on this clonotype: With a much larger clone just one base away, this may be a read error. This rearrangement joins TRBV7-9 to TRBJ1-2; 10 positions agree with TRBD1. CDR3 length: 16 residues. The germline CDR1 and CDR2 sequences are SEHNR and FQNEAQ (reference sequence). The CDR3 is CAGSLVGTGANYGYTF. The CDR3 nucleotides are TGTGCCGGCAGCTTAGTTGGGACAGGGGCTAACTATGGCTACACCTTC.

The chain uses TRBV18 and TRBJ2-6; no reliable D call. The germline CDR1 and CDR2 sequences are KGHSH and LQKENI. Trimming took off 3 bases at V and 0 bases at J, with 9 bases between the two ends. The CDR3 totals 16 residues. CDR3 amino acids: CASSPLRLSGANVLTF. CDR3 DNA: TGTGCCAGCTCACCGCTTAGGCTCTCTGGGGCCAACGTCCTGACTTTC.